One sample yielded the 2 T cell receptor beta chains listed below, sequenced in a study of CD8+ T cells in alopecia areata (dated by TCRdb to between 2018 and 2020). The treatment or condition label corresponds to: oral pan-JAK inhibitor, 5-10 mg twice daily. The library relied on the immunoSEQ multiplex PCR assay. RNA was extracted from all samples and reverse transcribed into cDNA, which served as template for TCR sequencing. The table was pulled from immuneACCESS by TCRdb, which kept in-frame rearrangements only. Such tables lose some clones; where checked, under half of the loss comes from unresolved V genes, and the rest has no known cause. In all, the sample holds a few hundred thousand clones, and roughly two fifths of those were seen once. The top ten hold 0.48% of the sample. This specimen was CD4+ T cells sorted from blood, taken at approximately week 30, from a patient treated with tofacitinib. The receptors come from a human donor with alopecia areata.

The V and J genes are TRBV4-1 and TRBJ2-7; 10 positions agree with TRBD2. V lost 1 base to trimming and J lost 4 bases; unmatched junction nucleotides: 13. Germline values: CDR1 MGHRA, CDR2 YSYEKL. The CDR3 totals 18 residues. CDR3 DNA: TGCGCCAGCAGCCAAGTCTGGTCAGCACTAGCGGGATTATACGAGCAGTACTTC. It yields the protein CASSQVWSALAGLYEQYF.

This chain joins TRBV18 and TRBJ1-1, with 9 nucleotides matching TRBD1. The germline V gene has CDR1 KGHSH and CDR2 LQKENI. The CDR3 length is 14 residues. V was pared by 3 bases and J by 8 bases, with 7 bases of the junction left unmatched. CDR3 amino acids: CASSPGTGYTEAFF. CDR3 coding DNA: TGTGCCAGCTCACCGGGGACAGGGTATACCGAAGCTTTCTTT.